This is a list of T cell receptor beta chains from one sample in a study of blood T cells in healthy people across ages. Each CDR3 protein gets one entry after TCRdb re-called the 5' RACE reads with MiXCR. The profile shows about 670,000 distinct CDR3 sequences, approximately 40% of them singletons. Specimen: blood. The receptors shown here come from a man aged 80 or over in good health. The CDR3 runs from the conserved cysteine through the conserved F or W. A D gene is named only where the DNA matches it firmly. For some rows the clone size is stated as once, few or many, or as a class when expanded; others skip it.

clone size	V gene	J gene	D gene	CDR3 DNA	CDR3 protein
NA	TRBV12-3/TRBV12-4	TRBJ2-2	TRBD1	TGTGCCAGCAGTGTGGACAGGGCCACCGGGGAGCTGTTTTTT	CASSVDRATGELFF
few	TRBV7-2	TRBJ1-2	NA	TGTGCCAGCAGCCGACAGTCGTCCTATGGCTACACCTTC	CASSRQSSYGYTF
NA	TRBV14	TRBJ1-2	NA	TGTGCCAGCAGCCAACTCCGGGACGTCTATGGCTACACCTTC	CASSQLRDVYGYTF
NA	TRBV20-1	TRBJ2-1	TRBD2	TGCAGTGCTAGAGATTATCTAGCGGGGGGCAGCTACAATGAGCAGTTCTTC	CSARDYLAGGSYNEQFF
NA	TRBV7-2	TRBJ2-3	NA	TGTGCCAGCAGCGTAGCGTCGAATGCTGCGCAGTATTTT	CASSVASNAAQYF
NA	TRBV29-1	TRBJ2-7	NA	TGCAGCGTTGATAATAGGGCGGGCGAGCAGTACTTC	CSVDNRAGEQYF
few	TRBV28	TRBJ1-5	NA	TGTGCCAGCAGTTTCTTAACGACGGGGACTGACAATCAGCCCCAGCATTTT	CASSFLTTGTDNQPQHF
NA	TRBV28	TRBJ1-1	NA	TGTGCCAGCAGGTCTCCCCAGGGTGGGGCAATGAGCACTGAAGCTTTCTTT	CASRSPQGGAMSTEAFF
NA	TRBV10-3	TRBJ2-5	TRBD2	TGTGCCATTCGGGGGGGAGAGGGAGAACCTGAGCAGTACTTC	CAIRGGEGEPEQYF
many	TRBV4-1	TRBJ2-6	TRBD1	TGCGCCAGCAGCCAAGCGCCGGGACAGCTAAGGGGGGCCAACGTCCTGACTTTC	CASSQAPGQLRGANVLTF
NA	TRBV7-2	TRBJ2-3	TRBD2	TGTGCCAGCAGCACTAGCGTCACAGATACGCAGTATTTT	CASSTSVTDTQYF
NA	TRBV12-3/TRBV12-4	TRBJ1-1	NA	TGTGCCAGCCGAAGGAACACTGAAGCTTTCTTT	CASRRNTEAFF
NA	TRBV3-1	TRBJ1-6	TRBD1	TGTGCCAGCAGCCTACCCCGGGACAGGGGGCTTCTGTCACCCCTCCACTTT	CASSLPRDRGLLSPLHF
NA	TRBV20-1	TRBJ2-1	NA	TGCAGTGCTAGAGCCCCAGGGCCCATGACCAATGGGCAGTTCTTC	CSARAPGPMTNGQFF
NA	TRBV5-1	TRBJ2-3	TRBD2	TGCGCCAGCAGCCATGGACTAGTAACAGATACGCAGTATTTT	CASSHGLVTDTQYF
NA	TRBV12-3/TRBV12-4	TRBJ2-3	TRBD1	TGTGCCAGCAATCGACAGGGGAGAAAAACAGATACGCAGTATTTT	CASNRQGRKTDTQYF
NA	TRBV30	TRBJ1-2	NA	TGTGCCTGGAGTGGCTGGCGGACCGACTATGGCTACACCTTC	CAWSGWRTDYGYTF
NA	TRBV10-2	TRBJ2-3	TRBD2	TGCGCCAGCAGTGTGACCCTAGCGGGAGTAGTCACAGATACGCAGTATTTT	CASSVTLAGVVTDTQYF
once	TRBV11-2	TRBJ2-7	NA	TGTGCCAGCAGCTCGGAGGGGGGGTTAAACAACGAGCAGTACTTC	CASSSEGGLNNEQYF
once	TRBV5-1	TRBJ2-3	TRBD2	TGCGCCAGCAGCTTACAAACTAGCGGGGGAACAGATACGCAGTATTTT	CASSLQTSGGTDTQYF
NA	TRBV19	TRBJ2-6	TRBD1	TGTGCCAGCAAAGGACAGGGCGTTGCCGGGGCCAACGTCCTGACTTTC	CASKGQGVAGANVLTF
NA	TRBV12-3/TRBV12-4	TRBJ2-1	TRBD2	TGTGCCAGCAGTTTAACTAGCGGGCTGGGGAATGAGCAGTTCTTC	CASSLTSGLGNEQFF
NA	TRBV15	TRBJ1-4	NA	TGTGCCACCAGCAGATGGGGGAATGAAAAACTGTTTTTT	CATSRWGNEKLFF
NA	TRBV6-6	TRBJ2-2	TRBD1	TGTGCCAGCAGTTACGCAGGGGACAGGGTGAACACCGGGGAGCTGTTTTTT	CASSYAGDRVNTGELFF
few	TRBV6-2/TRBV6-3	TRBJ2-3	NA	TGTGCCAGCAGCTACCCGGGACAACACTCCACAGATACGCAGTATTTT	CASSYPGQHSTDTQYF
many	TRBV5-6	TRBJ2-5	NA	TGTGCCAGCAGCCTCTTCGACCGGGAGCGAGAGACCCAGTACTTC	CASSLFDRERETQYF
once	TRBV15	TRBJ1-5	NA	TGTGCCACCAGCTACACAGTTAGCAATCAGCCCCAGCATTTT	CATSYTVSNQPQHF
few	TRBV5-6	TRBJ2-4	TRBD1	TGTGCCAGCAGCTTGGCGGGGACAGGGTTTGTACATATTCAGTACTTC	CASSLAGTGFVHIQYF
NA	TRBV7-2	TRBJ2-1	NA	TGTGCCAGCAGCTTATGGAGTGAGCAGTTCTTC	CASSLWSEQFF
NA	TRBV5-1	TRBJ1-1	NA	TGCGCCAGCAGCTTAACAGGGTTGGACACTGAAGCTTTCTTT	CASSLTGLDTEAFF
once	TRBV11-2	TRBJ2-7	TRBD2	TGTGCCGGACAAAAAGCGGGGGGGCGCTTGAATGAGCAGTACTTC	CAGQKAGGRLNEQYF
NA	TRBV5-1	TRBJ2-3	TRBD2	TGCGCCAGCAGCTTGGCCGCACTAGCGGGAGATAGCACAGATATGCAGTATTTT	CASSLAALAGDSTDMQYF
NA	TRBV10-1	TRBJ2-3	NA	TGCGCCAGCAGTGAGTCGAGGCGGGCGCGGGATACGCAGTATTTT	CASSESRRARDTQYF
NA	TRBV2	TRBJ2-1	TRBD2	TGTGCCAGCAGTGAAGCGCTTCGGCTAGCGGGGAGAAACAATGAGCAGTTCTTC	CASSEALRLAGRNNEQFF
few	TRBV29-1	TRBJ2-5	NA	TGCAGCGTTGAAGCCTCGGGGGCCCCACAAGAGACCCAGTACTTC	CSVEASGAPQETQYF
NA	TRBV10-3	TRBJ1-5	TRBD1	TGTGCCAGCAGGACAGGGGGCGGTTGGCCCCAGCATTTT	CASRTGGGWPQHF
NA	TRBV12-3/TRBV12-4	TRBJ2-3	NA	TGTGCCAGCAGTTTCGTTCAGGGGCGCACAGATACGCAGTATTTT	CASSFVQGRTDTQYF
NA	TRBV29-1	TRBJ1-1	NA	TGCAGCGGAAGGAAGGCAGCTAACACTGAAGCTTTCTTT	CSGRKAANTEAFF
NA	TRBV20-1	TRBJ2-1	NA	TGCAGTGAAGTAAGAGGGGGGTCTGATGAGCAGTTCTTC	CSEVRGGSDEQFF
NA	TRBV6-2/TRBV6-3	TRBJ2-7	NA	TGTGCCAGCAGTTACTCGGGAGGGACAATTCCCTACGAGCAGTACTTC	CASSYSGGTIPYEQYF
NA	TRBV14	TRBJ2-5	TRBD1	TGTGCCAGCAGCCAAGCGACAGGGCTCTACAATGAGCAGTACTTC	CASSQATGLYNEQYF
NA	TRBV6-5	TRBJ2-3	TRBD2	TGTGCCAGCAGTTACTCGAGTAGCGGGGGCACAGATACGCAGTATTTT	CASSYSSSGGTDTQYF
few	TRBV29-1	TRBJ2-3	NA	TGCAGCGTTGAGGTGGGGGGAGGCACAGATACGCAGTATTTT	CSVEVGGGTDTQYF
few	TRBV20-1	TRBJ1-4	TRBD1	TGCAGTGCTCCCCTACAGGGGGGAGGTGAAAAACTGTTTTTT	CSAPLQGGGEKLFF
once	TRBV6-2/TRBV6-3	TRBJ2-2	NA	TGTGCCAGCAACAGCCTAGCCGCCGCCGGGGAGCTGTTTTTT	CASNSLAAAGELFF
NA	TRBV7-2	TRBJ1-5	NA	TGTGCCAGCAGCCCCGACGCGGGGCGCAATCAGCCCCAGCATTTT	CASSPDAGRNQPQHF
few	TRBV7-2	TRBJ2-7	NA	TGTGCCAGCAGCGAATCGGGACGCTCCAATGAGCAGTACTTC	CASSESGRSNEQYF
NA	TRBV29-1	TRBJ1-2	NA	TGCAGCGCCGGGACGGTCTATGGCTACACCTTC	CSAGTVYGYTF
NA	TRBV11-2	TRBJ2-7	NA	TGTGCCAGCAGCCCCCGGGGTGGGGAAAGAACCCACGAGCAGTACTTC	CASSPRGGERTHEQYF
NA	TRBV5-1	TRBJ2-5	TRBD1	TGCGCCAGCAGCCTAGGGACAGGGTCTAATGAGCAGTACTTC	CASSLGTGSNEQYF
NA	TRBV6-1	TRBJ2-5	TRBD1	TGTGCCAGCAGTGAAACGAGGGGGCGCGAGACCCAGTACTTC	CASSETRGRETQYF
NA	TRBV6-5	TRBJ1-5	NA	TGTGCCAGCCGAGTGCGAAGGGACGGCAATCAGCCCCAGCATTTT	CASRVRRDGNQPQHF
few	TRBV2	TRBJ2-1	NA	TGTGCCAGCAGTAACTCTGCTGTGGCCCCCGGGCAGTTCTTC	CASSNSAVAPGQFF
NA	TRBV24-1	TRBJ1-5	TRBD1	TGTGCCACCAGTGGGACAGGGCGTCAGCCCCGGCATTTT	CATSGTGRQPRHF
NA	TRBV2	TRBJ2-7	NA	TGTGCCAGCAGTAAGTCAGGGGGAGGGACAGACGAGCAGTACTTC	CASSKSGGGTDEQYF